This T cell receptor (beta chain) was sequenced for a study of cytomegalovirus exposure and HLA in healthy donors. About the study: An early data release held approximately 80 million unique TCRs from HLA-typed donors. Study-level results: Listed as cytomegalovirus-associated were 150 or so TCR beta chains. Using a false discovery rate of 0.05, a later analysis showed that about 16,000 TCR beta sequences were associated with HLA alleles.

The PCR was carried out with 60 Vbeta primers and 13 Jbeta primers. This table comes from immunoSEQ multiplex PCR, and its TCRdb copy is limited to in-frame clones, with some not included. The sample contains some 100,000 clones, around 79% of which appear only once. V lost 3 bases and J 6 bases, leaving 9 bases between the germline ends. The germline V gene encodes CDR1 LNHDA and CDR2 SQIVND (reference sequence). CDR3 length equals 13 residues. To note about this clone: The antigen is not known.

The sequencing sample was made of PBMCs. The J gene is TRBJ2-1, the V gene TRBV19; maybe TRBD2 (5 bases). This clonotype was sampled from a woman in her thirties or forties in good health and CMV-seropositive. The CDR3 region has the DNA TGTGCCAGTAGTATGACTATAATCAATGAGCAGTTCTTC. Translating gives CASSMTIINEQFF.